Following are 12 T cell receptor beta chains from one sample sequenced in a study of cytomegalovirus exposure and HLA in healthy donors. Primers for the PCR totalled 60 Vbeta and 13 Jbeta. The repertoire was sequenced with immunoSEQ multiplex PCR; TCRdb's copy has only in-frame clones and lacks some. This sample's table has some 180,000 clones. Sequenced input: PBMCs. These receptors were taken from a man aged 25 to 40 in good health and CMV-seronegative.

The chain uses TRBV6-6 and TRBJ1-5; D uncertain. Germline assignment: CDR1 MNHNY and CDR2 SVGAGI (reference sequence). The CDR3 runs to 14 residues. Trimming removed 5 bases from V and 0 bases from J, with 8 bases in between. The CDR3 sequence: CASSPESSNQPQHF. For the CDR3, the DNA is TGTGCCAGCAGTCCCGAGAGTAGCAATCAGCCCCAGCATTTT.

The genes are TRBV5-6 and TRBJ2-2, with 7 bases matching TRBD1. The CDR3 consists of 14 residues. The J segment lost 4 bases and the V segment lost 1 base, leaving 1 base of the junction unmatched. CDR1 SGHDT and CDR2 YYEEEE come from the germline V gene. The CDR3 DNA reads as TGTGCCAGCAGCTTGACAGGGGCCACCGGGGAGCTGTTTTTT. It is translated as CASSLTGATGELFF.

The chain employs TRBV10-3 and TRBJ1-2; D is uncertain. Trimming shortened V by 2 bases and J by 10 bases, and 14 bases separated the two germline ends. Germline CDR1 ENHRY, CDR2 SYGVKD. This CDR3 spans 13 amino acids. Here the CDR3 DNA reads TGTGCCATCAGTGAGGCCGAGGGTCGTGACTACACCTTC. Amino acid sequence: CAISEAEGRDYTF.

The genes are TRBV11-2 and TRBJ1-6, with D possibly TRBD1 on 6 matching bases. This CDR3 contains 15 residues. CDR1 is SGHAT, CDR2 FQNNGV, per germline. With 0 bases removed from V and 11 bases from J, the gap between germline ends came to 14 bases. This CDR3 is CASSLDQPGQTPLHF. In nucleotides, the CDR3 is TGTGCCAGCAGCTTAGACCAACCGGGACAAACACCCCTCCACTTT.

The chain is built from TRBV13 and TRBJ2-7; 8 positions agree with TRBD2. CDR3 length: 18 amino acids. J was trimmed by 2 bases and V by 7 bases; bases with no gene match: 19. In germline, CDR1 is PRHDT, CDR2 FYEKMQ (reference sequence). CDR3 residues: CASTPPTRESGRTYEQYF. The CDR3 nucleotides are TGTGCCAGCACCCCTCCTACCAGAGAAAGCGGGAGAACCTACGAGCAGTACTTC.

V is TRBV27 and J is TRBJ1-1, with D possibly matching TRBD1 (6 bases). The CDR3 contains 15 residues. Trimming left V 4 bases short and J 3 bases short, with 15 bases between. The germline V gene encodes CDR1 MNHEY and CDR2 SMNVEV (reference sequence). As DNA, the CDR3 is TGTGCCAGCAGTTCGGTGGGGGCCGGGGACACTGAAGCTTTCTTT. This encodes CASSSVGAGDTEAFF.

The chain links TRBV7-9 to TRBJ1-4; D might be TRBD1 (6 bases). The CDR3 has 14 amino acids. V gave up 2 bases and J gave up 8 bases, with 12 bases separating them. Germline CDR1 and CDR2: SEHNR and FQNEAQ (reference sequence). The CDR3 protein is CASSLSGVGEKLFF. CDR3 coding DNA: TGTGCCAGCAGCTTATCAGGGGTTGGGGAAAAACTGTTTTTT.

The CDR3 DNA sequence: TGTGCCAGCAGCCCCGGGTCGGTATCCTACGAGCAGTACTTC. Amino acid sequence: CASSPGSVSYEQYF. V is TRBV7-9 and J is TRBJ2-5; the D is unclear. The J call is uncertain, as TRBJ2-7 better fits the DNA end. CDR1 is SEHNR, CDR2 FQNEAQ, per germline (reference sequence). The CDR3 is 14 amino acids.

The chain is built from TRBV6-1 and TRBJ1-3; D might be TRBD1 (6 bases). Trimming removed 4 bases at V and 0 bases at J, with 10 bases between. CDR1 is MNHNS and CDR2 is SASEGT in the germline V gene. The CDR3 consists of 15 residues. DNA of the CDR3: TGTGCCAGCAGTGGGACAGTCGGCTCTGGAAACACCATATATTTT. Amino acid sequence: CASSGTVGSGNTIYF.

The chain recombines TRBV9 with TRBJ2-3, with 8 bases that match TRBD2. V was pared by 0 bases and J by 4 bases, with 10 bases of the junction left unmatched. The CDR3 runs to 17 residues. CDR1 and CDR2 from the germline V gene are SGDLS and YYNGEE. This CDR3 is CASSVEGAGDGADTQYF. Here the CDR3 DNA reads TGTGCCAGCAGCGTAGAGGGAGCGGGAGACGGGGCAGATACGCAGTATTTT.

The genes are TRBV9 and TRBJ2-1, with 7 bases matching TRBD1. The CDR3 extends over 17 amino acids. Germline V gives CDR1 SGDLS, CDR2 YYNGEE. The V gene end was trimmed by 0 bases and the J gene end by 0 bases; junction bases not matched to a gene: 6. The CDR3 DNA reads TGTGCCAGCAGCGTAGTTGGGTCAGGGGGCTCCTACAATGAGCAGTTCTTC. Translated: CASSVVGSGGSYNEQFF.

This chain joins TRBV6-1 and TRBJ2-5, with D perhaps matching TRBD1 (5 bases). The CDR3 covers 15 residues. CDR1 and CDR2 from the germline V gene are MNHNS and SASEGT. V was pared by 2 bases and J by 2 bases, with 12 bases between. CDR3 sequence reads: CASSEHPAGQETQYF. The DNA of the CDR3 is TGTGCCAGCAGTGAACATCCGGCAGGGCAAGAGACCCAGTACTTC.